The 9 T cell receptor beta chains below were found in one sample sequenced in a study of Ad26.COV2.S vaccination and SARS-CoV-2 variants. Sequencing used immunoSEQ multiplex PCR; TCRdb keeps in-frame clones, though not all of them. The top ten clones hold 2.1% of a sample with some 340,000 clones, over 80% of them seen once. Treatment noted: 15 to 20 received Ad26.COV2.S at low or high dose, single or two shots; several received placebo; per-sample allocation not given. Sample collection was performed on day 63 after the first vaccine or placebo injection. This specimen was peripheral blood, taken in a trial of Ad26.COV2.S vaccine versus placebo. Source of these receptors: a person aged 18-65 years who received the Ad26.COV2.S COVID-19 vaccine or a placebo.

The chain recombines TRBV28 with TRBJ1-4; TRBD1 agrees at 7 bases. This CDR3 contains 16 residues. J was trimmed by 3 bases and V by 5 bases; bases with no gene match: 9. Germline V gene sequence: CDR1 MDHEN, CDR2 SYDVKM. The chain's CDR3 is CASSAIRDRPNEKLFF. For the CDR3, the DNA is TGTGCCAGCAGTGCCATCCGGGACAGACCTAATGAAAAACTGTTTTTT. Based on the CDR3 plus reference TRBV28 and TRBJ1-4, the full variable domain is DVKVTQSSRYLVKRTGEKVFLECVQDMDHENMFWYRQDPGLGLRLIYFSYDVKMKEKGDIPEGYSVSREKKERFSLILESASTNQTSMYLCASSAIRDRPNEKLFFGSGTQLSVL.

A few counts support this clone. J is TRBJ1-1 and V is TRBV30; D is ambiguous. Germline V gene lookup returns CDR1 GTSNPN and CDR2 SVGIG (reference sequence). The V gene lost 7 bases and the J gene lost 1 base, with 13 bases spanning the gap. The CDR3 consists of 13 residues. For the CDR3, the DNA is TGTGCCTCCTCCCTTAATTGGAACACTGAAGCTTTCTTT. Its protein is CASSLNWNTEAFF.

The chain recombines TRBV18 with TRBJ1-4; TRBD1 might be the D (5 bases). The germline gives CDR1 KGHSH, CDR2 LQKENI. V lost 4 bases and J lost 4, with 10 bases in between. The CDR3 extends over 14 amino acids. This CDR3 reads CASSQGLVNEKLFF. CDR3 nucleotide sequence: TGTGCCAGCTCACAGGGACTGGTTAATGAAAAACTGTTTTTT.

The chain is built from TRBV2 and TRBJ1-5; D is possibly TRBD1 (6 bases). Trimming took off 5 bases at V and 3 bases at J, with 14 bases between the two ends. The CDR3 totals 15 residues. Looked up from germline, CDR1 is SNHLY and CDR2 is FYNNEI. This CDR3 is CASSIGQRINQPQHF. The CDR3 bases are TGTGCCAGCAGTATTGGACAGCGGATCAATCAGCCCCAGCATTTT.

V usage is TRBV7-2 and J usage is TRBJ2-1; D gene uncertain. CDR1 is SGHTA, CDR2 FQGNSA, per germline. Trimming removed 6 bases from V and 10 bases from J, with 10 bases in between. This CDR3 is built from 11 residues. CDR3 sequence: CASSYLSEQFF. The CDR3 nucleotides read TGTGCCAGCAGTTACCTCTCGGAGCAGTTCTTC.

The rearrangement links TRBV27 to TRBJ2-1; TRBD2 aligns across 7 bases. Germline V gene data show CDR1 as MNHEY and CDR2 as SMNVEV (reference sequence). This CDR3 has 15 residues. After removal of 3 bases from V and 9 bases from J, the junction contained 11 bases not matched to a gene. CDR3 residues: CASSFSGVSPGEQFF. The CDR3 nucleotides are TGTGCCAGCAGTTTCAGCGGGGTTTCACCGGGTGAGCAGTTCTTC.

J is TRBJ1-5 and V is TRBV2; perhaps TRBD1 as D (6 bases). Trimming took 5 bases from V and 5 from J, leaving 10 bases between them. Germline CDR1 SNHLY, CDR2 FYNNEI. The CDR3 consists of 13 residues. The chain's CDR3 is CASSRQGYQPQHF. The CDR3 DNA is TGTGCCAGCAGTCGTCAGGGGTATCAGCCCCAGCATTTT.

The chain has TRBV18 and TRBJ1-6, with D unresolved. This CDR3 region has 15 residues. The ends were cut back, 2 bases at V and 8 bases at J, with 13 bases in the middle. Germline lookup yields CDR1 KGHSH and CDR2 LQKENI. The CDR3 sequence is CASSPASGIDSPLHF. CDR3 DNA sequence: TGTGCCAGCTCACCAGCTAGCGGGATTGATTCACCCCTCCACTTT.

CDR3 DNA: TGTGCCAGCAGCTTCGGCGGGGGTGGGAACACTGAAGCTTTCTTT. It codes for CASSFGGGGNTEAFF. The gene calls are TRBV11-2 and TRBJ1-1; a possible D gene is TRBD1 (5 bases). Trimming shortened V by 3 bases and J by 1 base, and 12 bases separated the two germline ends. The CDR3 covers 15 residues. Looked up from germline, CDR1 is SGHAT and CDR2 is FQNNGV. Drawing the rest from reference TRBV11-2 and TRBJ1-1, the complete variable domain is EAGVAQSPRYKIIEKRQSVAFWCNPISGHATLYWYQQILGQGPKLLIQFQNNGVVDDSQLPKDRFSAERLKGVDSTLKIQPAKLEDSAVYLCASSFGGGGNTEAFFGQGTRLTVV.